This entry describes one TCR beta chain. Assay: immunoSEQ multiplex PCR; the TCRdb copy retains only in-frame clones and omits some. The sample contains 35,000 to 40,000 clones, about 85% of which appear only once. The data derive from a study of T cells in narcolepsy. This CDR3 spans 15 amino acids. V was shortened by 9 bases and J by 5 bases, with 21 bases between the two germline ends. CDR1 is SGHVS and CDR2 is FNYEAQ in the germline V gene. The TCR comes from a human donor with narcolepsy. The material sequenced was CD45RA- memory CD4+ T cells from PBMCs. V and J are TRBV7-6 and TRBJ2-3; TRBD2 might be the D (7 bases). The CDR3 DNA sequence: TGTGCCAGTTCGGCGGGGGCCTCTCCGGGAGATACGCAGTATTTT. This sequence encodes CASSAGASPGDTQYF.